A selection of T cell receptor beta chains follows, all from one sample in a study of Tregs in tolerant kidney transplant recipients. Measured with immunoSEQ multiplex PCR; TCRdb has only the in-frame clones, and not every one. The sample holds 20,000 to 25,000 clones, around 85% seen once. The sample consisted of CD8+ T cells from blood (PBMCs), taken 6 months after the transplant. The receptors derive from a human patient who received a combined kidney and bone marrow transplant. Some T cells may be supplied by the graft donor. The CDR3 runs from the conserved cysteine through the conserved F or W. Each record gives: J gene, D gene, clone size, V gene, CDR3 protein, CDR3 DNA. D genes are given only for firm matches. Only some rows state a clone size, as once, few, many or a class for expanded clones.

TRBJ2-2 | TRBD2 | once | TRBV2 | CASRERGDTGELFF | TGTGCCAGCCGTGAGCGGGGGGATACCGGGGAGCTGTTTTTT
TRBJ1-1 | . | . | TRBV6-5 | CASSSHRDTEAFF | TGTGCCAGCAGCTCACACAGGGACACTGAAGCTTTCTTT
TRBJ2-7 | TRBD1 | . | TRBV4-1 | CASSQEGQGAYEQYF | TGCGCCAGCAGCCAAGAGGGACAGGGGGCTTACGAGCAGTACTTC
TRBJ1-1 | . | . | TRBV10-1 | CASSVAYLNTEAFF | TGCGCCAGCAGTGTCGCGTATTTGAACACTGAAGCTTTCTTT
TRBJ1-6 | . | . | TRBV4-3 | CASSQKYSNSPLHF | TGCGCCAGCAGCCAAAAGTACAGTAATTCCCCCCTCCACTTT
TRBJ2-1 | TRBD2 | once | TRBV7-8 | CASSFAGGPYNEQFF | TGTGCCAGCAGCTTTGCGGGGGGGCCCTACAATGAGCAGTTCTTC
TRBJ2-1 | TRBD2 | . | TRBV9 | CASSGGGRLAGGYEQFF | TGTGCCAGCAGCGGGGGGGGGAGGCTGGCGGGAGGGTATGAGCAGTTCTTC
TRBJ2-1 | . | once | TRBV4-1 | CASSPRGAASSYNEQFF | TGCGCCAGCAGCCCTCGGGGGGCGGCGAGCTCCTACAATGAGCAGTTCTTC
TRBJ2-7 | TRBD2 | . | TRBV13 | CASSPGSGAYEQYF | TGTGCCAGCAGCCCCGGCAGCGGGGCGTACGAGCAGTACTTC
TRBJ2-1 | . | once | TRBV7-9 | CASSSSAGYNEQFF | TGTGCCAGCAGCTCCTCTGCGGGGTACAATGAGCAGTTCTTC
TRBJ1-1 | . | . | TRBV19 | CASSIGVAFEAFF | TGTGCCAGTAGTATCGGGGTGGCTTTTGAAGCTTTCTTT
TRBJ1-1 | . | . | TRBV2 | CASSQEADPNTEAFF | TGTGCCAGCAGCCAGGAAGCGGATCCGAACACTGAAGCTTTCTTT
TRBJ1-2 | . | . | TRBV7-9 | CASSSQVDSNYGYTF | TGTGCCAGCAGCTCCCAAGTGGACAGTAACTATGGCTACACCTTC
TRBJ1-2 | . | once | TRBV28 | CASSFPTANYGYTF | TGTGCCAGCAGTTTCCCGACAGCTAACTATGGCTACACCTTC
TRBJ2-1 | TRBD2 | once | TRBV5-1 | CASSLEAGTYNEQFF | TGCGCCAGCAGCTTGGAAGCGGGGACGTACAATGAGCAGTTCTTC
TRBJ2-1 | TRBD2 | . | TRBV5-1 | CASSLALFSASGGKPSYNEQFF | TGCGCCAGCAGCTTGGCCTTGTTTTCGGCGAGCGGGGGGAAGCCATCCTACAATGAGCAGTTCTTC
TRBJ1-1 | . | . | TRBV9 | CASSPPQRDTEAFF | TGTGCCAGCAGCCCCCCTCAGAGGGACACTGAAGCTTTCTTT
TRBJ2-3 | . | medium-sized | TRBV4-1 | CASSQGRGGHSTDTQYF | TGCGCCAGCAGCCAAGGAAGAGGGGGACATAGCACAGATACGCAGTATTTT
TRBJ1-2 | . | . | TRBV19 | CASSLMINYGYTF | TGTGCCAGTAGTCTAATGATAAACTATGGCTACACCTTC
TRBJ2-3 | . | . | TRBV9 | CASSADTSTDTQYF | TGTGCCAGCAGCGCGGACACATCCACAGATACGCAGTATTTT
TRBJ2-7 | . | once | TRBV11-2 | CASSLDLGSYYEQYF | TGTGCCAGCAGCTTAGATCTCGGGTCTTATTACGAGCAGTACTTC
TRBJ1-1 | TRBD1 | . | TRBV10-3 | CAISEEGQGTEAFF | TGTGCCATCAGTGAGGAAGGACAGGGCACTGAAGCTTTCTTT
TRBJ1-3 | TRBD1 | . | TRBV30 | CAWSFGQGINTIYF | TGTGCCTGGAGTTTTGGACAGGGAATAAACACCATATATTTT
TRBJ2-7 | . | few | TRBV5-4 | CASSIDRYEQYF | TGTGCCAGCAGCATAGACAGGTACGAGCAGTACTTC
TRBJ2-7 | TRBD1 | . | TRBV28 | CASSSGTGVDEQYF | TGTGCCAGCAGTTCCGGGACAGGGGTCGACGAGCAGTACTTC